These 25 T cell receptor beta chains came from one sample sequenced in a study of beta chain features in type 1 diabetes. As every portion of the isolated RNA was reverse transcribed, the sequencing read expressed TCRB transcripts. Using immunoSEQ multiplex PCR, the repertoire was profiled, and TCRdb retains in-frame clones only, with some absent. The repertoire holds about 930,000 clones, with roughly 15% as singletons. Sample: naive CD4+ T cells from blood. These receptors were collected from a woman between 18 and 30 years old in good health.

The V and J genes are TRBV28 and TRBJ2-3; TRBD1 agrees at 8 bases. There are 17 residues in the CDR3. The germline V gene encodes CDR1 MDHEN and CDR2 SYDVKM. The junction had 13 bases not matched to a gene; V was cut back by 6 bases and J by 2 bases. The CDR3 is CASRPALGTGITDTQYF. The DNA for the CDR3 is TGTGCCAGCAGACCCGCCCTGGGGACAGGTATCACAGATACGCAGTATTTT.

This clone came up a few times. The V gene is TRBV4-3, the J gene TRBJ2-3; TRBD2 matches at 7 bases. Germline CDR1 and CDR2: LGHNA and YSLEER. V gave up 2 bases and J gave up 8 bases; unmatched junction bases: 13. This CDR3 is built from 16 residues. Here the CDR3 reads CASSQNPGGAGSTQYF. Here the CDR3 DNA reads TGCGCCAGCAGCCAAAACCCCGGGGGAGCGGGATCTACGCAGTATTTT.

The rearrangement links TRBV21-1 to TRBJ2-2. TRBV21-1 has pseudogene status. The CDR3 sequence is 12 residues long. CDR3 amino acids: CASSPRSGELFF. The CDR3 coding sequence is TGTGCCAGCAGCCCACGTTCCGGGGAGCTGTTTTTT.

This clone was counted between two and nine times. The V call is TRBV7-2, the J call TRBJ2-2; D is unclear. The CDR3 covers 17 residues. Trimming took 1 base from V and 6 from J, leaving 18 bases between them. CDR1 and CDR2 (germline): SGHTA, FQGNSA. The CDR3 DNA reads TGTGCCAGCAGCTTAGTGGCTGGCATACAGCAGCCCGGGGAGCTGTTTTTT. It is translated as CASSLVAGIQQPGELFF.

This clone is a singleton in its sample. The rearrangement links TRBV7-9 to TRBJ1-6; D is ambiguous. V was pared by 1 base and J by 7 bases, with 5 bases between. In germline, CDR1 is SEHNR, CDR2 FQNEAQ (reference sequence). This CDR3 has 13 residues. The CDR3, as DNA: TGTGCCAGCAGCTTAGTCCGAAATTCACCCCTCCACTTT. Protein product: CASSLVRNSPLHF. Full variable domain (rest looked up from reference TRBV7-9 and TRBJ1-6): DTGVSQNPRHKITKRGQNVTFRCDPISEHNRLYWYRQTLGQGPEFLTYFQNEAQLEKSRLLSDRFSAERPKGSFSTLEIQRTEQGDSAMYLCASSLVRNSPLHFGNGTRLTVT.

The sample holds a few counts of this clone. The V gene is TRBV5-6, the J gene TRBJ2-4; no reliable D call. The CDR3 is made up of 14 amino acids. Germline lookup yields CDR1 SGHDT and CDR2 YYEEEE. The V end was cut by 1 base, the J end by 2 bases, with 7 bases between. The CDR3 nucleotides are TGTGCCAGCAGCTTGCACGGAACCAAAAACATTCAGTACTTC. It specifies CASSLHGTKNIQYF.

The chain carries TRBV6-5 and TRBJ2-7; the match to TRBD2 covers 7 bases. The length of the CDR3 is 14 residues. The V gene's germline CDR1 is MNHEY and CDR2 SVGAGI. With 6 bases clipped from V and 6 bases from J, the junction kept 11 bases outside the gene matches. The CDR3 loop reads CASRKGLGGTEQYF. The CDR3 DNA follows: TGTGCCAGCAGGAAGGGTTTGGGGGGGACCGAGCAGTACTTC.

This clone was counted only a few times. The chain couples TRBV11-2 to TRBJ1-1; possible D gene TRBD1, 5 bases. CDR1 SGHAT and CDR2 FQNNGV come from the germline V gene. The CDR3 spans 13 residues. Trimming removed 5 bases at V and 4 bases at J, with 11 bases between. The CDR3 DNA reads TGTGCCAGCAGCACCCTAAGGGGCACTGAAGCTTTCTTT. This sequence encodes CASSTLRGTEAFF.

J is TRBJ2-1 and V is TRBV5-1; 14 positions match TRBD2. The CDR3 consists of 18 residues. Trimming cost V 4 bases and J 8 bases; bases outside gene matches: 14. Germline CDR1 SGHRS, CDR2 YFSETQ. CDR3 sequence: CASSPAPGTSGSWDEQFF. CDR3 DNA sequence: TGCGCCAGCAGCCCTGCCCCCGGGACTAGCGGGAGTTGGGATGAGCAGTTCTTC.

This clone was detected only a few times. The chain is built from TRBV7-2 and TRBJ1-4, with 8 bases that match TRBD1. V shed 5 bases and J 0 bases; nucleotides not matched to a gene: 8. The CDR3 totals 17 residues. The germline V gene encodes CDR1 SGHTA and CDR2 FQGNSA. In DNA, the CDR3 is TGTGCCAGCAGCGTTACAGGGGGAATCGCAACTAATGAAAAACTGTTTTTT. Its protein is CASSVTGGIATNEKLFF.

This clone was counted between two and nine times. This sequence joins TRBV11-2 and TRBJ2-5; D possibly corresponds to TRBD2 (7 bases). The CDR3 covers 16 residues. Germline-derived CDR1 and CDR2 are SGHAT and FQNNGV. V lost 5 bases, J lost 0 bases, and 16 bases lay in between. The CDR3: CASSPRGGSYQETQYF. In nucleotides, the CDR3 is TGTGCCAGCAGCCCTAGGGGGGGCTCCTACCAAGAGACCCAGTACTTC.

V gene TRBV10-3 combines with J gene TRBJ2-7, with D possibly being TRBD2 (5 bases). The length of the CDR3 is 13 residues. The germline V and J ends were trimmed by 4 bases and 6 bases, with 13 bases remaining between them. Germline CDR1 reads ENHRY; CDR2 reads SYGVKD. The CDR3 protein is CAISVVGETEQYF. CDR3 in DNA: TGTGCCATCAGTGTTGTGGGAGAGACCGAGCAGTACTTC.

CDR3 coding DNA: TGTGCCAGCAGTTACAGGGGACGGGACTATGGCTACACCTTC. This codes for CASSYRGRDYGYTF. The chain joins TRBV6-5 to TRBJ1-2; D perhaps matches TRBD1 (5 bases). Germline V gene sequence: CDR1 MNHEY, CDR2 SVGAGI. Trimming cost V 2 bases and J 3 bases, with 10 bases left between them. This CDR3 has 14 residues.

V and J are TRBV29-1 and TRBJ2-1, with D unclear. CDR3 length: 14 amino acids. Trimming took off 6 bases at V and 3 bases at J, with 15 bases between the two ends. Per the germline V gene, CDR1 is SQVTM and CDR2 is ANQGSEA. CDR3 residues: CSVGDRPGYNEQFF. For the CDR3, the DNA is TGCAGCGTGGGCGATCGACCCGGCTACAATGAGCAGTTCTTC.

This clone appeared a few times. This chain connects TRBV7-2 to TRBJ2-1; possibly TRBD2 for D (5 bases). The V end was cut by 1 base, the J end by 1 base, with 11 bases between. CDR1 is SGHTA and CDR2 is FQGNSA in the germline V gene. This CDR3 comprises 16 residues. DNA of the CDR3: TGTGCCAGCAGCTTAGTTTCAGCGGAGTCCTACAATGAGCAGTTCTTC. Its protein is CASSLVSAESYNEQFF.

This clone was seen a few times. The gene calls are TRBV7-9 and TRBJ2-3; possibly TRBD2 for D (6 bases). The germline V and J ends were trimmed by 5 bases and 1 base, with 22 bases remaining between them. CDR3 length equals 18 residues. CDR1 and CDR2 from the germline V gene are SEHNR and FQNEAQ (reference sequence). CDR3 coding DNA: TGTGCCAGCAGCCCTACCCGAGGGACGATAGCGGGCACAGATACGCAGTATTTT. Translating gives CASSPTRGTIAGTDTQYF.

Only a few counts were recorded for this clone. J is TRBJ2-7 and V is TRBV7-2; 8 bases line up with TRBD2. The V gene's germline CDR1 is SGHTA and CDR2 FQGNSA. V gave up 0 bases and J gave up 3 bases; unmatched junction bases: 1. The length of the CDR3 is 14 residues. The CDR3: CASSLATSVYEQYF. Here the CDR3 DNA reads TGTGCCAGCAGCTTAGCGACTAGCGTCTACGAGCAGTACTTC. Variable domain in full (rest from reference TRBV7-2 and TRBJ2-7): GAGVSQSPSNKVTEKGKDVELRCDPISGHTALYWYRQSLGQGLEFLIYFQGNSAPDKSGLPSDRFSAERTGGSVSTLTIQRTQQEDSAVYLCASSLATSVYEQYFGPGTRLTVT.

J is TRBJ1-4 and V is TRBV5-1; D unresolved. The CDR3 length is 14 residues. Deletions cut 2 bases from V and 0 bases from J, with 5 bases between. CDR1 and CDR2 from the germline V gene are SGHRS and YFSETQ. This CDR3 reads CASSLQPTNEKLFF. The CDR3 DNA follows: TGCGCCAGCAGCTTACAGCCAACTAATGAAAAACTGTTTTTT.

This chain joins TRBV6-6 and TRBJ2-3; D is perhaps TRBD2 (5 bases). CDR1 MNHNY and CDR2 SVGAGI come from the germline V gene (reference sequence). Trimming left V 2 bases short and J 1 base short, with 10 bases between. This CDR3 spans 15 amino acids. CDR3 sequence reads: CASSYPRLRTDTQYF. Here the CDR3 DNA reads TGTGCCAGCAGTTACCCACGACTACGCACAGATACGCAGTATTTT.

The chain uses TRBV7-9 and TRBJ2-7; D possibly corresponds to TRBD1 (5 bases). Trimming shortened V by 5 bases and J by 1 base, and 21 bases separated the two germline ends. Germline V gives CDR1 SEHNR, CDR2 FQNEAQ (reference sequence). This CDR3 contains 17 residues. The CDR3 coding sequence is TGTGCCAGCAGCCGAATTGGCTACCCGGACAAGTCCTACGAGCAGTACTTC. Protein: CASSRIGYPDKSYEQYF.

Worth noting for this clone: Distinct nucleotide sequences in the sample also encode this CDR3. The J gene is TRBJ2-7, the V gene TRBV11-2; D call uncertain. The CDR3 is made up of 12 amino acids. V was trimmed by 1 base and J by 4 bases, leaving 5 bases between them. Germline V gene lookup returns CDR1 SGHAT and CDR2 FQNNGV. The CDR3 loop is CASSLASYEQYF. CDR3 in DNA: TGTGCCAGCAGCTTAGCTTCTTACGAGCAGTACTTC. The full variable domain, completed using reference TRBV11-2 and TRBJ2-7, is EAGVAQSPRYKIIEKRQSVAFWCNPISGHATLYWYQQILGQGPKLLIQFQNNGVVDDSQLPKDRFSAERLKGVDSTLKIQPAKLEDSAVYLCASSLASYEQYFGPGTRLTVT.

The chain joins TRBV6-6 to TRBJ2-6, with D unresolved. With 6 bases removed from V and 0 bases from J, the gap between germline ends came to 6 bases. There are 14 residues in the CDR3. CDR1 and CDR2 (germline): MNHNY, SVGAGI (reference sequence). The CDR3, as DNA: TGTGCCAGCAGCACCTACTCTGGGGCCAACGTCCTGACTTTC. Its translation is CASSTYSGANVLTF.

The chain is built from TRBV7-9 and TRBJ2-2; a possible D gene is TRBD2 (5 bases). The germline gives CDR1 SEHNR, CDR2 FQNEAQ (reference sequence). The germline V and J ends were trimmed by 5 bases and 3 bases, with 13 bases remaining between them. CDR3 length: 15 amino acids. CDR3 residues: CASSHRRRDTGELFF. The CDR3 coding sequence is TGTGCCAGCAGCCACCGGAGGAGAGACACCGGGGAGCTGTTTTTT.

This clone occurred a few times. V usage is TRBV14 and J usage is TRBJ1-2; 7 bases are a match to TRBD1. This CDR3 has 14 amino acids. V was clipped by 4 bases and J by 7 bases; unmatched bases: 9. The germline gives CDR1 SGHDN, CDR2 FVKESK. CDR3 coding DNA: TGTGCCAGCAGCCGCGACAGGGTGGGAGGTGGCTACACCTTC. Protein sequence: CASSRDRVGGGYTF.

This clone has a handful of counts. The V and J genes are TRBV5-8 and TRBJ2-1; D is perhaps TRBD2 (6 bases). Trimming left V 5 bases short and J 7 bases short, with 19 bases between. The CDR3 has 15 residues. The germline gives CDR1 SGHTS, CDR2 YDEGEE. The CDR3 sequence is CASSRWDGRGNEQFF. Here the CDR3 DNA reads TGTGCCAGCAGTCGATGGGACGGGAGAGGGAATGAGCAGTTCTTC.